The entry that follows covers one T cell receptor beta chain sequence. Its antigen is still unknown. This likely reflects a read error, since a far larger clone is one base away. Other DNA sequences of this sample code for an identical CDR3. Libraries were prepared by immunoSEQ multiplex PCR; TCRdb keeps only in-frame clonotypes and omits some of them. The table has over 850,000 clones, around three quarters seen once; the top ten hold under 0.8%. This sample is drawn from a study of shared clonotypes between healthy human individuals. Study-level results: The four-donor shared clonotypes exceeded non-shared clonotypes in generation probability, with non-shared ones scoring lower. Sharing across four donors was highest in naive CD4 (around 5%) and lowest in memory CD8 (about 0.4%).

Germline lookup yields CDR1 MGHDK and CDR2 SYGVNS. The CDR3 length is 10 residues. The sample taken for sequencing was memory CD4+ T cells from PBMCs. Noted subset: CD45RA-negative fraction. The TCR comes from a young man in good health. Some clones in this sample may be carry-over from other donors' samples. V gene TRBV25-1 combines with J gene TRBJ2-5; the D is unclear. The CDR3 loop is CASRRETQYF. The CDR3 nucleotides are TGTGCTAGCAGGAGAGAGACCCAGTACTTC.